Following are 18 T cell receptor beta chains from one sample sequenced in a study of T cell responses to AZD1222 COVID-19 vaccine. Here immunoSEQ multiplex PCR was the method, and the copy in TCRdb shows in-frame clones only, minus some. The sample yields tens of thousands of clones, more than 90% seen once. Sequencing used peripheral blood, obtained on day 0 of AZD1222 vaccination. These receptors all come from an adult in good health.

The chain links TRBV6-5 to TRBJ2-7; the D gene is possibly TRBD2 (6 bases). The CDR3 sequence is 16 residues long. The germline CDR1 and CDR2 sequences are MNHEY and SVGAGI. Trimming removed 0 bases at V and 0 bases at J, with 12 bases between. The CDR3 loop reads CASSYSEGSPSYEQYF. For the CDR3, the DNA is TGTGCCAGCAGTTACTCGGAGGGGTCCCCCTCCTACGAGCAGTACTTC.

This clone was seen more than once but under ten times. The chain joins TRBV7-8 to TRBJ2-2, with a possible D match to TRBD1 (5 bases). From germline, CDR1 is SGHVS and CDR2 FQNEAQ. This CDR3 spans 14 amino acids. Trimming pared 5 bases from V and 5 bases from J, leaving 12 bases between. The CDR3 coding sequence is TGTGCCAGCAGCCAGGGCTTGGGAACCGGGGAGCTGTTTTTT. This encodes CASSQGLGTGELFF.

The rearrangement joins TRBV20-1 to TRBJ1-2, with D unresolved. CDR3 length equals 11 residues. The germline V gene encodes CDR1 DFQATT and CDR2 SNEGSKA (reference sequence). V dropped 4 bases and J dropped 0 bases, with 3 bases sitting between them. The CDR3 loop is CSAISNYGYTF. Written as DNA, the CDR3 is TGCAGTGCTATATCTAACTATGGCTACACCTTC.

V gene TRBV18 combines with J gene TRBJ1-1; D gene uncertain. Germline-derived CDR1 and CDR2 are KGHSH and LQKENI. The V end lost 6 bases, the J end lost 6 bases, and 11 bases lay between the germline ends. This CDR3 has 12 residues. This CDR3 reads CASSPPPAEAFF. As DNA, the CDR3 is TGTGCCAGCTCCCCGCCACCCGCTGAAGCTTTCTTT.

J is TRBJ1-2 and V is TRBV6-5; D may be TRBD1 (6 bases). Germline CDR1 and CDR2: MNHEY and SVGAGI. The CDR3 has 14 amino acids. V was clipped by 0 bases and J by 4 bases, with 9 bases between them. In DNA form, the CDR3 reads TGTGCCAGCAGTTACTCGGGACAAATCTATGGCTACACCTTC. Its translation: CASSYSGQIYGYTF.

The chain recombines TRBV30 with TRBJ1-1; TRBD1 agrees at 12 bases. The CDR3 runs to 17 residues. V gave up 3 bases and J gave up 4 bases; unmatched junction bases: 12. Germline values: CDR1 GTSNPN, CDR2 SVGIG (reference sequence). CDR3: CAWSLVAPGQGATEAFF. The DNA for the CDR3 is TGTGCCTGGAGCCTAGTAGCGCCGGGACAGGGGGCCACTGAAGCTTTCTTT.

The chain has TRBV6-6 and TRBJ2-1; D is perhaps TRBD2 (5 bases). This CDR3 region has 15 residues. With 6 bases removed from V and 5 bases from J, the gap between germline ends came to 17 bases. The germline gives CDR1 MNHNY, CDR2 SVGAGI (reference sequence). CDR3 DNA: TGTGCCAGCAGCCTCCGAGCGGAGCCTAACAATGAGCAGTTCTTC. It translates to CASSLRAEPNNEQFF.

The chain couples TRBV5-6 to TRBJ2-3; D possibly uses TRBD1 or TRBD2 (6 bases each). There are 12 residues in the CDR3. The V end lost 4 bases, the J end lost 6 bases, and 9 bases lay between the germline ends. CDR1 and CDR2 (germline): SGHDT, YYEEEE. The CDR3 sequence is CASSRGEDTQYF. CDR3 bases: TGTGCCAGCAGCAGGGGGGAGGATACGCAGTATTTT.

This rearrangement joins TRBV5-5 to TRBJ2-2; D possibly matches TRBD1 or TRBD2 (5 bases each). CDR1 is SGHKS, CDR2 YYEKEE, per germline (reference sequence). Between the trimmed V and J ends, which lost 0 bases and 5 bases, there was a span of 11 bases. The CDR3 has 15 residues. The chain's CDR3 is CASSLGVRETGELFF. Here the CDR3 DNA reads TGTGCCAGCAGCTTGGGGGTCAGGGAGACCGGGGAGCTGTTTTTT.

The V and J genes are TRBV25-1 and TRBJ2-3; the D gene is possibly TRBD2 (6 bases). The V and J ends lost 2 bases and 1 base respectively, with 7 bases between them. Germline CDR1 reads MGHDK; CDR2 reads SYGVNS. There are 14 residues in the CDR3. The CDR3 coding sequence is TGTGCCAGCAGTGAAGCGGGGCGCACAGATACGCAGTATTTT. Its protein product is CASSEAGRTDTQYF.

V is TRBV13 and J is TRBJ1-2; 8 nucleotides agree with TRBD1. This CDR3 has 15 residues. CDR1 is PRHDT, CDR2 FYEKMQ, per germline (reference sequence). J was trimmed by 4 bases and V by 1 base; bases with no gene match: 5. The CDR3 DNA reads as TGTGCCAGCAGCTTAGAGGCAGGGGGCGGCTATGGCTACACCTTC. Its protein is CASSLEAGGGYGYTF.

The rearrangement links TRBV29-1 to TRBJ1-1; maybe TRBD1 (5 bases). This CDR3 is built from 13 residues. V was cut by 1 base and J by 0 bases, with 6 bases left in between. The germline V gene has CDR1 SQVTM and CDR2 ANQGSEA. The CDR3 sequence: CSVEGQLNTEAFF. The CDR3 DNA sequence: TGCAGCGTTGAAGGACAGCTGAACACTGAAGCTTTCTTT.

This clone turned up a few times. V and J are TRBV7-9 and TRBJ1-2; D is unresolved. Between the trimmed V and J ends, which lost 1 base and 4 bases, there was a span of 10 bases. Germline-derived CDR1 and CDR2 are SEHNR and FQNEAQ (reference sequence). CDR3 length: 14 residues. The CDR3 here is CASSLEGSVYGYTF. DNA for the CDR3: TGTGCCAGCAGCTTAGAGGGTTCCGTCTATGGCTACACCTTC.

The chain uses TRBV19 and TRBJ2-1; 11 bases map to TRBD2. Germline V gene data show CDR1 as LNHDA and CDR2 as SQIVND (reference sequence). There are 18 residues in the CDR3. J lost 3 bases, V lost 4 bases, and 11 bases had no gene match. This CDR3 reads CASSSPGWLAGGYNEQFF. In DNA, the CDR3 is TGTGCCAGTAGTAGCCCGGGTTGGCTAGCGGGAGGCTACAATGAGCAGTTCTTC.

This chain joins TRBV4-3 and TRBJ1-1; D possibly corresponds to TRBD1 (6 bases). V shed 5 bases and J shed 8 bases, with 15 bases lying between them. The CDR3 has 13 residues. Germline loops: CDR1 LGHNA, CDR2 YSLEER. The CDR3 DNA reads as TGCGCCAGCAGCGAAGCCTGGGGGCGAGAAGCTTTCTTT. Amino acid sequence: CASSEAWGREAFF.

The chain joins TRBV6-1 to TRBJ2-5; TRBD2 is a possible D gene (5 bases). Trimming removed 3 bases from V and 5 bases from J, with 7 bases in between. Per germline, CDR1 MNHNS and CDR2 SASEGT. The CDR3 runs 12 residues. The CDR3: CASSEDSETQYF. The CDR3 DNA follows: TGTGCCAGCAGTGAGGACTCGGAGACCCAGTACTTC.

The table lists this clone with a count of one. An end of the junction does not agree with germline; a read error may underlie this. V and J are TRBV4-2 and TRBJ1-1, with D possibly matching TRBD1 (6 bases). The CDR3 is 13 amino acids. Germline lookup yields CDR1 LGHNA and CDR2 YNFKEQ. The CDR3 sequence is CASSQERGAEAFF. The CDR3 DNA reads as TGTGCCAGCAGCCAAGAACGGGGGGCTGAGGCTTTCTTT.

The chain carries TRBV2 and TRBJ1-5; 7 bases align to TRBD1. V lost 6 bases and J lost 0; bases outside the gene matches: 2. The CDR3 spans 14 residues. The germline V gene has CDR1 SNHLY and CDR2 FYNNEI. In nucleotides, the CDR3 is TGTGCCAGCAGCGGACAGGATAGCAATCAGCCCCAGCATTTT. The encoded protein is CASSGQDSNQPQHF.